These 12 T cell receptor beta chains were all obtained from the same sample, sequenced in a study of T cell responses to AZD1222 COVID-19 vaccine. Libraries were prepared by immunoSEQ multiplex PCR; TCRdb keeps only in-frame clonotypes and omits some of them. The profile shows 70,000 to 75,000 clones, roughly 87% of them singletons. This sample comprised peripheral blood, obtained 28 days after the second AZD1222 dose. The receptors were gathered from an adult who received the AZD1222 COVID-19 vaccine.

The chain couples TRBV7-6 to TRBJ1-4, with D possibly matching TRBD1 (5 bases). Deletions cut 5 bases from V and 0 bases from J, with 10 bases between. Germline V gives CDR1 SGHVS, CDR2 FNYEAQ. This CDR3 comprises 15 residues. The CDR3 spells CASSRMTATNEKLFF. CDR3 coding DNA: TGTGCCAGCAGCCGGATGACAGCAACTAATGAAAAACTGTTTTTT.

This rearrangement joins TRBV18 to TRBJ2-7; D unresolved. The CDR3 consists of 12 residues. V shed 1 base and J shed 7 bases, with 8 bases lying between them. Germline V gene data show CDR1 as KGHSH and CDR2 as LQKENI. The CDR3: CASSPRREEQYF. The CDR3 nucleotides read TGTGCCAGCTCACCACGAAGGGAAGAGCAGTACTTC. The full variable domain, completed using reference TRBV18 and TRBJ2-7, is NAGVMQNPRHLVRRRGQEARLRCSPMKGHSHVYWYRQLPEEGLKFMVYLQKENIIDESGMPKERFSAEFPKEGPSILRIQQVVRGDSAAYFCASSPRREEQYFGPGTRLTVT.

The chain links TRBV7-2 to TRBJ1-2; the D gene is possibly TRBD1 (6 bases). CDR1 SGHTA and CDR2 FQGNSA come from the germline V gene. V was pared by 5 bases and J by 8 bases, with 21 bases between. This CDR3 spans 15 amino acids. CDR3: CASSQRDTRIIGYTF. As DNA, the CDR3 is TGTGCCAGCAGCCAGAGGGACACCCGTATAATCGGCTACACCTTC.

Only a few counts were recorded for this clone. The J gene is TRBJ1-1, the V gene TRBV7-9; D gene uncertain. Germline lookup yields CDR1 SEHNR and CDR2 FQNEAQ (reference sequence). There are 10 residues in the CDR3. The V end lost 6 bases, the J end lost 8 bases, and 7 bases lay between the germline ends. The CDR3 bases are TGTGCCAGCAGGAAAACCGAAGCTTTCTTT. Translated: CASRKTEAFF.

The J gene is TRBJ2-2, the V gene TRBV29-1; D is ambiguous. Per germline, CDR1 SQVTM and CDR2 ANQGSEA. V was trimmed by 1 base and J by 4 bases, leaving 4 bases between them. The CDR3 contains 12 residues. CDR3 coding DNA: TGCAGCGTTGAAGGTAGCACCGGGGAGCTGTTTTTT. This encodes CSVEGSTGELFF.

The sample holds a few counts of this clone. The V call is TRBV19, the J call TRBJ2-2; 16 bases line up with TRBD2. CDR1 is LNHDA, CDR2 SQIVND, per germline (reference sequence). This CDR3 has 17 residues. Trimming at V came to 6 bases and at J to 6 bases, leaving 7 bases not matched to a gene. CDR3 coding DNA: TGTGCCAGTAGAGGGACTAGCGGGAGGGGAAAGGCCGGGGAGCTGTTTTTT. The encoded protein is CASRGTSGRGKAGELFF.

V and J are TRBV7-8 and TRBJ1-6; D might be TRBD1 (5 bases). Germline CDR1 reads SGHVS; CDR2 reads FQNEAQ. The CDR3 is 16 amino acids. V shed 3 bases and J shed 8 bases, with 17 bases lying between them. The CDR3 bases are TGTGCCAGCAGCTTCGGGACCGTCCCCCGATATTCACCCCTCCACTTT. Protein sequence: CASSFGTVPRYSPLHF.

The J gene is TRBJ2-7, the V gene TRBV3-1 (or the pseudogene TRBV3-2); tentatively, D is TRBD1 (7 bases). V lost 4 bases, J lost 0 bases, and 13 bases lay in between. This CDR3 has 15 residues. Germline-derived CDR1 and CDR2 are LGHDT and YNNKEL (reference sequence). CDR3 nucleotides: TGTGCCAGCAGCCCCTACAGGGGACTCTCCTACGAGCAGTACTTC. This encodes CASSPYRGLSYEQYF.

The chain uses TRBV19 and TRBJ2-4; 10 bases are a match to TRBD1. CDR3 size: 17 residues. In germline, CDR1 is LNHDA, CDR2 SQIVND (reference sequence). The V gene end was trimmed by 3 bases and the J gene end by 3 bases; junction bases not matched to a gene: 8. Here the CDR3 reads CASSIPLGQGVKNIQYF. The CDR3 nucleotides read TGTGCCAGTAGTATTCCCCTAGGACAGGGGGTCAAAAACATTCAGTACTTC. Supplemented by reference TRBV19 and TRBJ2-4, the full variable domain reads DGGITQSPKYLFRKEGQNVTLSCEQNLNHDAMYWYRQDPGQGLRLIYYSQIVNDFQKGDIAEGYSVSREKKESFPLTVTSAQKNPTAFYLCASSIPLGQGVKNIQYFGAGTRLSVL.

The gene calls are TRBV9 and TRBJ1-2; D is possibly TRBD1 (6 bases). CDR3 length: 14 amino acids. The V and J ends lost 0 bases and 2 bases respectively, with 8 bases between them. Germline V gives CDR1 SGDLS, CDR2 YYNGEE. DNA of the CDR3: TGTGCCAGCAGCGTAGGGACAGAGAACTATGGCTACACCTTC. Translated: CASSVGTENYGYTF.

The genes are TRBV6-5 and TRBJ1-2, with 8 positions matching TRBD1. This CDR3 comprises 14 residues. CDR1 is MNHEY, CDR2 SVGAGI, per germline. The V gene end was trimmed by 0 bases and the J gene end by 8 bases; junction bases not matched to a gene: 5. The CDR3 protein is CASSYSVTGVGYTF. CDR3 in DNA: TGTGCCAGCAGTTACTCCGTGACAGGGGTCGGCTACACCTTC.

The CDR3 here is CASSVVGTGTNEQFF. In nucleotides, the CDR3 is TGTGCCAGCAGCGTAGTTGGGACAGGTACCAATGAGCAGTTCTTC. This sequence joins TRBV9 and TRBJ2-1; 8 bases fit TRBD1. The CDR3 contains 15 residues. Germline assignment: CDR1 SGDLS and CDR2 YYNGEE. V lost 0 bases and J lost 6; bases outside the gene matches: 5.